A single T cell receptor beta chain is shown here with its context. Per the authors' pipeline: Amplification of reference gene primers provided the estimated nucleated cell counts. Using immunoSEQ multiplex PCR, the repertoire was profiled, and TCRdb retains in-frame clones only, with some absent. V and J calls plus clone size are reproduced from that table; the DNA served to infer D and trimming. The table includes some 72,000 clones, around nine tenths detected once. This specimen belongs to a study of blood T cell repertoires in COVID-19. Overall study context: Collection of acute and convalescent COVID-19 samples took place in the United States, Italy and Spain. T cells, B-cell-depleted T cells, or PBMCs provided the cDNA or gDNA that served as material.

V was cut by 0 bases and J by 5 bases, with 7 bases left in between. The V gene's germline CDR1 is SEHNR and CDR2 FQNEAQ (reference sequence). The CDR3 runs to 13 residues. The chain joins TRBV7-9 to TRBJ2-5, with D tentatively TRBD1 (5 bases). Sample: peripheral blood. This clonotype was sampled from a man aged 50 to 59 with active COVID-19. The CDR3 region is CASSLAGRETQYF. CDR3 sequence (DNA): TGTGCCAGCAGCTTAGCGGGGCGGGAGACCCAGTACTTC.